This TCR beta chain is drawn from a study of blood T cells in healthy people across ages. Between the trimmed V and J ends, which lost 0 bases and 0 bases, there was a span of 9 bases. The CDR3 runs to 15 residues. Germline-derived CDR1 and CDR2 are KGHSH and LQKENI. Sample-barcoded 5' priming and a J-beta primer mix drove a second PCR of about 6 to 12 cycles. TCRdb re-analysed the 5' RACE reads in MiXCR, keeping a single row per CDR3 protein. The sample consists of approximately 820,000 distinct CDR3 sequences, around 43% of them appearing once. Study results and caveats: The donors' CMV status was not determined, possibly confounding changes in expanded clonotypes. Estimates of diversity drawn from one million T cells were considered underestimates. Naive and antigen-experienced cells could not be conclusively compared, given unsorted PBMCs.

A word on this clonotype: Antigen specificity is unknown.

This clonotype was obtained from a man in his sixties in good health. V gene TRBV18 combines with J gene TRBJ2-7; the D gene is possibly TRBD1 (6 bases). Sample: blood. Written as DNA, the CDR3 is TGTGCCAGCTCACCACCGCCAGGGGACTCCTACGAGCAGTACTTC. Protein sequence: CASSPPPGDSYEQYF.